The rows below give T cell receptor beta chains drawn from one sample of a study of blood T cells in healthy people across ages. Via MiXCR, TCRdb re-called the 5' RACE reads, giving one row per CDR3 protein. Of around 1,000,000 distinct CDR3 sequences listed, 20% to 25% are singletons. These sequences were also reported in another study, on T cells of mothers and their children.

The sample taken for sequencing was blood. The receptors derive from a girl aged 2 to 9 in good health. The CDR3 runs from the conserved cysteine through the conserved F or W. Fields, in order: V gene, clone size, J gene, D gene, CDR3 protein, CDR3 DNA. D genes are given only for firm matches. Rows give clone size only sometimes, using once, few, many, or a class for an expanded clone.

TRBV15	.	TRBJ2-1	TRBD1	CATSRGAKAGGSYNEQFF	TGTGCCACCAGCAGAGGGGCAAAGGCAGGGGGCTCCTACAATGAGCAGTTCTTC
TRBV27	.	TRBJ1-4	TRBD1	CASSMGQGGEKLFF	TGTGCCAGCAGTATGGGACAGGGTGGTGAAAAACTGTTTTTT
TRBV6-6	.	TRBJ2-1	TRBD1	CASRTPGQSHNEQFF	TGTGCCAGCCGGACCCCGGGACAGTCCCACAATGAGCAGTTCTTC
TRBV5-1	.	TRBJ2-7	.	CASSSLSAETYEQYF	TGCGCCAGCAGCTCCCTTTCCGCCGAGACCTACGAGCAGTACTTC
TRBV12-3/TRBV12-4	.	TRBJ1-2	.	CASSVWGGKGYTF	TGTGCCAGCAGCGTCTGGGGGGGGAAGGGCTACACCTTC
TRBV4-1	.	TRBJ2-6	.	CASSPALGAGANVLTF	TGCGCCAGCAGCCCTGCCCTGGGGGCTGGGGCCAACGTCCTGACTTTC
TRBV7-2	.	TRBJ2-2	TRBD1	CASRLLPGQGTGELFF	TGTGCCAGCCGTCTATTACCGGGACAGGGCACCGGGGAGCTGTTTTTT
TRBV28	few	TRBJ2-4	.	CASNRVGGNIQYF	TGTGCCAGCAACAGGGTGGGGGGGAACATTCAGTACTTC
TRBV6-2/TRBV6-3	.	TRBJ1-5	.	CACGFNPHSLQHF	TGTGCCTGCGGGTTCAACCCACACTCCCTCCAGCATTTT
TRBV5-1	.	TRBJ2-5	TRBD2	CASSLDGGLAKKETQYF	TGCGCCAGCAGCTTGGATGGGGGACTAGCGAAAAAAGAGACCCAGTACTTC
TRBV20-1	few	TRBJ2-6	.	CSARTDRANVLTF	TGCAGTGCTAGAACCGACAGGGCCAACGTCCTGACTTTC
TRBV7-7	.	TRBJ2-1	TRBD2	CVSSRDSGRAGEQFF	TGTGTTAGCAGCCGGGATAGCGGGAGGGCCGGGGAGCAGTTCTTC
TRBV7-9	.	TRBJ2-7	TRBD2	CASSPREASYEQYF	TGTGCCAGCAGCCCGCGGGAGGCCTCCTACGAGCAGTACTTC
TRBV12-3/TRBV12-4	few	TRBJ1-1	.	CASSLGVVRAEAFF	TGTGCCAGCAGTTTGGGAGTCGTTAGGGCTGAAGCTTTCTTT
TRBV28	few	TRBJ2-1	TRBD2	CASSKLGTSGTRGYNEQFF	TGTGCCAGCAGCAAGTTGGGGACTAGCGGGACTAGGGGCTACAATGAGCAGTTCTTC
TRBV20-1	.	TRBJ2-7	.	CSVRLGAVDEQYF	TGCAGTGTCAGGTTGGGGGCTGTCGACGAGCAGTACTTC
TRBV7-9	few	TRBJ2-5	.	CASSFDWGTQYF	TGTGCCAGCAGCTTCGACTGGGGGACCCAGTACTTC
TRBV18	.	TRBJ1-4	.	CASSPGAANEKLFF	TGTGCCAGCTCACCAGGGGCTGCTAATGAAAAACTGTTTTTT
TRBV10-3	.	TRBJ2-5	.	CAISEARGDQYF	TGTGCCATCAGTGAGGCCAGGGGTGATCAGTACTTC
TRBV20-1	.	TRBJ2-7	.	CSVRSGTVRDEQYF	TGCAGTGTCAGGTCCGGGACCGTACGTGACGAGCAGTACTTC
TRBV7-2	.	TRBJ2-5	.	CASSLGGRVTQYF	TGTGCCAGCAGCTTAGGTGGCCGGGTGACCCAGTACTTC
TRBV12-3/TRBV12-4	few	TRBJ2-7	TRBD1	CASSRTGGKEWEQYF	TGTGCCAGCAGTCGAACAGGGGGCAAAGAGTGGGAGCAGTACTTC
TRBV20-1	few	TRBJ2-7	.	CSAEGADYEQYF	TGCAGTGCCGAAGGGGCGGACTACGAGCAGTACTTC
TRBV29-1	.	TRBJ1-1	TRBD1	CSGSTGTVHTEAFF	TGCAGCGGCAGCACCGGGACAGTTCACACTGAAGCTTTCTTT